Shown below are 19 T cell receptor beta chains from a single sample sequenced in a study of lung T cells in sarcoidosis with Löfgren's syndrome. TCRdb analysed the reads with MiXCR anew, one entry per CDR3 protein. This sample carries roughly 2,700 distinct CDR3 sequences, 25% to 35% of them seen once, and the ten largest clones take approximately 12%. Sequenced: CD4+ T cells from bronchoalveolar lavage. These receptors all come from a human donor with sarcoidosis (Löfgren's syndrome or another form), or a control subject (not recorded which).

This clonotype counts as medium-sized. This chain joins TRBV3-1 and TRBJ1-5; D might be TRBD1 (5 bases). CDR3 size: 13 residues. Germline CDR1 reads LGHDT; CDR2 reads YNNKEL (reference sequence). V lost 7 bases to trimming and J lost 7 bases, with 14 bases between them. The CDR3 is CASNPDGGQPQHF. CDR3 nucleotides: TGTGCCAGCAACCCGGACGGGGGACAGCCCCAGCATTTT.

In this sample, this clonotype is medium-sized (0.01 to 0.1%). This chain uses TRBV28 with TRBJ2-7; the D is unclear. Deletions cut 4 bases from V and 0 bases from J, with 16 bases between. The CDR3 has 16 amino acids. Germline CDR1 is MDHEN and CDR2 is SYDVKM. CDR3 sequence reads: CASSSFPTLFSYEQYF. The CDR3 nucleotides read TGTGCCAGCAGTTCCTTCCCGACACTGTTCTCCTACGAGCAGTACTTC. Combining the CDR3 with reference TRBV28 and TRBJ2-7 gives the whole variable domain DVKVTQSSRYLVKRTGEKVFLECVQDMDHENMFWYRQDPGLGLRLIYFSYDVKMKEKGDIPEGYSVSREKKERFSLILESASTNQTSMYLCASSSFPTLFSYEQYFGPGTRLTVT.

This clonotype is labeled medium-sized (0.01 to 0.1%). The chain couples TRBV2 to TRBJ2-5; D is perhaps TRBD1 (8 bases). V was clipped by 6 bases and J by 7 bases, with 15 bases between them. There are 13 residues in the CDR3. Germline values: CDR1 SNHLY, CDR2 FYNNEI. CDR3 amino acids: CASSGTTGGTQYF. The CDR3 DNA is TGTGCCAGCAGCGGGACTACAGGGGGGACCCAGTACTTC.

Turning to this clonotype: Since a much larger clone is just one base distant, this may be a read error. The chain couples TRBV6-4 to TRBJ1-6, with D unresolved. The CDR3 covers 13 residues. Trimming removed 6 bases at V and 9 bases at J, with 12 bases between. The germline V gene encodes CDR1 MRHNA and CDR2 SNTAGT. CDR3 region: CASSSQHSSPLHF. The DNA of the CDR3 is TGTGCCAGCAGCTCACAGCATAGTTCACCCCTCCACTTT.

This clonotype is categorized as medium-sized. The chain links TRBV19 to TRBJ2-3; D might be TRBD2 (5 bases). The V end lost 1 base, the J end lost 1 base, and 12 bases lay between the germline ends. Germline V gene lookup returns CDR1 LNHDA and CDR2 SQIVND (reference sequence). CDR3 length: 16 residues. CDR3 loop: CASSIVPGIGTDTQYF. The CDR3 DNA reads as TGTGCCAGTAGTATAGTTCCGGGAATAGGCACAGATACGCAGTATTTT.

This clonotype rates as medium-sized. The CDR3 sequence: CSAQRTGSGIYNEQFF. The CDR3 region has the DNA TGCAGTGCTCAGCGGACAGGGAGCGGGATCTACAATGAGCAGTTCTTC. The chain has TRBV20-1 and TRBJ2-1, with D possibly TRBD1 on 8 matching bases. From germline, CDR1 is DFQATT and CDR2 SNEGSKA (reference sequence). CDR3 length: 16 amino acids. V lost 5 bases to trimming and J lost 3 bases, with 20 bases between them.

CDR3 in amino acids: CASGLGTGGADAQYF. In nucleotides, the CDR3 is TGTGCTAGCGGCTTGGGGACAGGGGGCGCGGATGCGCAGTATTTT. The V and J genes are TRBV7-7 and TRBJ2-3; 12 nucleotides align to TRBD1. Germline assignment: CDR1 SSHAT and CDR2 FNYEAQ (reference sequence). CDR3 length: 15 residues. Full variable domain (missing parts from reference TRBV7-7 and TRBJ2-3): GAGVSQSPRYKVTKRGQDVTLRCDPISSHATLYWYQQALGQGPEFLTYFNYEAQPDKSGLPSDRFSAERPEGSISTLTIQRTEQRDSAMYRCASGLGTGGADAQYFGPGTRLTVL.

In this sample, this clonotype is medium-sized. This chain connects TRBV12-3 or TRBV12-4 to TRBJ2-3; TRBD2 matches at 11 bases. The V segment lost 6 bases and the J segment 2 bases; nucleotides outside the gene matches: 7. The CDR3 is 16 residues long. The CDR3 nucleotides read TGTGCCAGCAGCCTCGGGACTAGCGGCTCCACAGATACGCAGTATTTT. Translation: CASSLGTSGSTDTQYF.

This clonotype has ten or more counts. The chain is built from TRBV9 and TRBJ2-2, with TRBD2 identical over 7 bases. After removal of 4 bases from V and 2 bases from J, the junction contained 5 bases not matched to a gene. The germline CDR1 and CDR2 sequences are SGDLS and YYNGEE. The CDR3 is 15 amino acids. The CDR3: CASSLRLANTGELFF. The DNA of the CDR3 is TGTGCCAGCAGCTTAAGACTAGCTAACACCGGGGAGCTGTTTTTT.

This clonotype is medium-sized (0.01 to 0.1%) by share. V gene TRBV2 combines with J gene TRBJ1-1; D call uncertain. V lost 5 bases and J 4 bases, leaving 14 bases between the germline ends. Germline V gene lookup returns CDR1 SNHLY and CDR2 FYNNEI. This CDR3 spans 14 amino acids. CDR3 amino acids: CASSFFSESTEAFF. The CDR3 nucleotides are TGTGCCAGCAGTTTCTTCAGCGAGAGCACTGAAGCTTTCTTT.

This clonotype is medium-sized in the sample. The chain carries TRBV5-1 and TRBJ1-5; D is ambiguous. This CDR3 has 13 amino acids. Germline CDR1 is SGHRS and CDR2 is YFSETQ. The V and J ends lost 0 bases and 7 bases respectively, with 8 bases between them. CDR3 nucleotide sequence: TGCGCCAGCAGCTTGGGTACCGACCAGCCCCAGCATTTT. Its translation is CASSLGTDQPQHF.

V gene TRBV10-1 combines with J gene TRBJ2-5; TRBD1 aligns across 8 bases. CDR3 length: 15 amino acids. The germline gives CDR1 WNHNN, CDR2 SYGVQD (reference sequence). V lost 0 bases and J lost 5; bases outside the gene matches: 5. This chain's CDR3 is CASSESYRQGETQYF. CDR3 nucleotides: TGCGCCAGCAGTGAGTCTTATAGACAGGGGGAGACCCAGTACTTC.

In this sample, this clonotype is medium-sized. CDR3 amino acids: CASSLAGRNYEQYF. For the CDR3, the DNA is TGTGCCAGCAGCTTGGCAGGGCGGAACTACGAGCAGTACTTC. The J gene is TRBJ2-7, the V gene TRBV7-9; a weak D match, TRBD1 (5 bases). Looked up from germline, CDR1 is SEHNR and CDR2 is FQNEAQ (reference sequence). Trimming stripped 3 bases from V and 3 bases from J, with 12 bases between. The CDR3 is made up of 14 amino acids.

By sample fraction, this clonotype is medium-sized. The CDR3 bases are TGTGCCAGCAGCTTGGGACCCAATCAGCCCCAGCATTTT. It yields the protein CASSLGPNQPQHF. The chain employs TRBV7-2 and TRBJ1-5, with D perhaps TRBD1 (5 bases). Germline CDR1 is SGHTA and CDR2 is FQGNSA. The length of the CDR3 is 13 residues. Trimming removed 3 bases from V and 3 bases from J, with 6 bases in between.

With respect to this clonotype: An end of the junction does not agree with germline; a read error may underlie this. J is TRBJ2-5 and V is TRBV6-2 or TRBV6-3; D unresolved. The CDR3 extends over 12 amino acids. Germline V gene data show CDR1 as MNHEY and CDR2 as SVGEGT. In nucleotides, the CDR3 is TGTGCCAGCAGTTACTCGGTGGAGATCCAGTACTTC. Amino acid sequence: CASSYSVEIQYF.

The chain has TRBV20-1 and TRBJ2-7, with D possibly matching TRBD2 (5 bases). CDR3 length: 17 residues. Germline values: CDR1 DFQATT, CDR2 SNEGSKA (reference sequence). V lost 3 bases to trimming and J lost 2 bases, with 23 bases between them. The CDR3 reads CSARDFTSVTNAYEQYF. The CDR3 bases are TGCAGTGCTAGGGACTTCACATCCGTGACTAACGCCTACGAGCAGTACTTC.

In its sample, this clonotype was seen many times. The V call is TRBV29-1, the J call TRBJ2-2; 10 positions match TRBD2. The CDR3 totals 16 residues. V was clipped by 6 bases and J by 4 bases; unmatched bases: 11. The V gene's germline CDR1 is SQVTM and CDR2 ANQGSEA. CDR3 sequence: CSVGTSSGSITGELFF. The CDR3 DNA is TGCAGCGTCGGAACGTCTAGCGGGAGTATCACCGGGGAGCTGTTTTTT.

This clonotype was detected many times. The V call is TRBV30, the J call TRBJ1-3, with D uncertain. CDR1 is GTSNPN, CDR2 SVGIG, per germline (reference sequence). The CDR3 has 13 residues. V was trimmed by 3 bases and J by 2 bases, leaving 8 bases between them. The CDR3 region is CAWRWSPGNTIYF. The CDR3 DNA reads as TGTGCCTGGAGATGGAGCCCTGGAAACACCATATATTTT.

By sample fraction, this clonotype is medium-sized (0.01 to 0.1%). The chain couples TRBV20-1 to TRBJ1-1; TRBD1 is a possible D gene (5 bases). This CDR3 has 16 amino acids. The germline V and J ends were trimmed by 0 bases and 11 bases, with 25 bases remaining between them. Germline loops: CDR1 DFQATT, CDR2 SNEGSKA (reference sequence). Here the CDR3 reads CSARELERAGQFGAFF. The CDR3 DNA sequence: TGCAGTGCTAGAGAGCTGGAAAGGGCAGGGCAATTTGGGGCTTTCTTT.